These 31 T cell receptor beta chains originate from one sample sequenced in a study of blood T cell repertoires in COVID-19. Profiling relied on immunoSEQ multiplex PCR, and the TCRdb table lists in-frame clones only, not all of them. The table includes approximately 100,000 clones, around 90% detected once. Sample: peripheral blood. Receptor source: a man between 65 and 79 years old with acute or convalescent COVID-19.

V is TRBV21-1 and J is TRBJ2-7; TRBD2 is the table's D call and was not checked against the DNA. TRBV21-1 is an annotated pseudogene. The CDR3 spans 16 residues. DNA of the CDR3: TGTGCCAGCAGCAAGAATCTAGCGGGAGTGGCCTACGAGCAGTACTTC. Translation: CASSKNLAGVAYEQYF.

V usage is TRBV2 and J usage is TRBJ1-2, with 7 bases matching TRBD1. Per germline, CDR1 SNHLY and CDR2 FYNNEI. The V gene end was trimmed by 6 bases and the J gene end by 4 bases; junction bases not matched to a gene: 8. The CDR3 loop spans 14 amino acids. The chain's CDR3 is CASRATGWVYGYTF. In DNA form, the CDR3 reads TGTGCCAGCAGGGCGACAGGGTGGGTCTATGGCTACACCTTC.

This rearrangement joins TRBV11-3 to TRBJ1-1; D possibly corresponds to TRBD1 (6 bases). The CDR3 has 13 residues. Germline V gene lookup returns CDR1 SGHNT and CDR2 YENEEA. V lost 2 bases, J lost 3 bases, and 7 bases lay in between. In nucleotides, the CDR3 is TGTGCCAGCAGCTTAACAGGGTACACTGAAGCTTTCTTT. Translating gives CASSLTGYTEAFF.

The rearrangement joins TRBV6-5 to TRBJ1-2; D gene ambiguous. V gave up 11 bases and J gave up 10 bases, with 23 bases separating them. The CDR3 runs to 13 residues. Germline CDR1 MNHEY, CDR2 SVGAGI. CDR3 DNA sequence: TGTGCCTCATATTCGGGAGGGATATCGGCCTACACCTTC. As protein: CASYSGGISAYTF.

V usage is TRBV20-1 and J usage is TRBJ1-2, with 9 bases matching TRBD1. V lost 3 bases to trimming and J lost 6 bases; unmatched junction nucleotides: 11. CDR1 and CDR2 (germline): DFQATT, SNEGSKA (reference sequence). The CDR3 is 15 residues long. CDR3: CSASSNGQGLDGYTF. CDR3 DNA sequence: TGCAGTGCTAGTTCCAATGGACAGGGGTTGGATGGCTACACCTTC.

This sequence joins TRBV5-1 and TRBJ1-2; a possible D gene is TRBD1 (6 bases). The CDR3 runs 14 residues. Trimming took 3 bases from V and 8 from J, leaving 17 bases between them. CDR1 is SGHRS, CDR2 YFSETQ, per germline. The DNA for the CDR3 is TGCGCCAGCAGCTCCCAAGGTTCCCAGGGGGGCTACACCTTC. It codes for CASSSQGSQGGYTF.

The chain is built from TRBV3-1 (or the pseudogene TRBV3-2) and TRBJ2-7; TRBD1 agrees at 8 bases. The CDR3 has 14 amino acids. J was trimmed by 6 bases and V by 2 bases; bases with no gene match: 6. The V gene's germline CDR1 is LGHDT and CDR2 YNNKEL (reference sequence). Written as DNA, the CDR3 is TGTGCCAGCAGCCAATCGGACAGGGAAGCCGAGCAGTACTTC. Translation: CASSQSDREAEQYF.

The V call is TRBV5-8, the J call TRBJ1-1, with D perhaps matching TRBD1 (5 bases). Germline CDR1 and CDR2: SGHTS and YDEGEE. V lost 2 bases, J lost 4 bases, and 12 bases lay in between. This CDR3 is built from 14 residues. CDR3 residues: CASSLAGTATEAFF. In nucleotides, the CDR3 is TGTGCCAGCAGCTTAGCGGGGACGGCCACTGAAGCTTTCTTT. Combining the CDR3 with reference TRBV5-8 and TRBJ1-1 gives the whole variable domain EAGVTQSPTHLIKTRGQQATLRCSPISGHTSVYWYQQALGLGLQFLLWYDEGEERNRGNFPPRFSGRQFPNYSSELNVNALELEDSALYLCASSLAGTATEAFFGQGTRLTVV.

Comments on this clone: The junction and the germline gene differ at one end; a read error may be behind it. This chain joins TRBV7-9 and TRBJ2-7, with 8 bases that match TRBD1. There are 12 residues in the CDR3. CDR1 and CDR2 from the germline V gene are SEHNR and FQNEAQ (reference sequence). For the CDR3, the DNA is TGTGCCAGCAGCTTAAGTCCGGGACAGGTGACGTTT. Amino acids: CASSLSPGQVTF.

V usage is TRBV7-6 and J usage is TRBJ2-2; 9 bases fit TRBD2. Per the germline V gene, CDR1 is SGHVS and CDR2 is FNYEAQ. The CDR3 is 16 residues long. Germline trimming cut 10 bases from V and 0 bases from J; bases unmatched to any gene: 9. CDR3 region: CAIGTSPTTNTGELFF. In DNA form, the CDR3 reads TGTGCCATCGGGACTAGCCCTACTACGAACACCGGGGAGCTGTTTTTT.

V and J are TRBV7-9 and TRBJ2-7; D possibly corresponds to TRBD1 (6 bases). Germline assignment: CDR1 SEHNR and CDR2 FQNEAQ (reference sequence). V was pared by 2 bases and J by 4 bases, with 12 bases between. There are 14 residues in the CDR3. CDR3 residues: CASSLLGDKYEQYF. DNA of the CDR3: TGTGCCAGCAGCTTATTGGGGGACAAATACGAGCAGTACTTC.

The chain links TRBV9 to TRBJ2-2; 11 bases line up with TRBD2. The V gene's germline CDR1 is SGDLS and CDR2 YYNGEE. The CDR3 is made up of 14 amino acids. Trimming removed 3 bases from V and 5 bases from J; junction bases left unmatched: 0. Written as DNA, the CDR3 is TGTGCCAGCAGCGGACTAGCGGGGACCGGGGAGCTGTTTTTT. Its translation is CASSGLAGTGELFF.

Here the CDR3 DNA reads TGCGCCAGCGGACTAGATGGGAGCTCCTACAATGAGCAGTTCTTC. It translates to CASGLDGSSYNEQFF. This chain uses TRBV5-1 with TRBJ2-1; 7 bases agree with TRBD2. CDR1 SGHRS and CDR2 YFSETQ come from the germline V gene. J gave up 0 bases and V 7 bases, and 7 bases lay outside the gene matches. This CDR3 has 15 residues. Full variable domain (rest looked up from reference TRBV5-1 and TRBJ2-1): KAGVTQTPRYLIKTRGQQVTLSCSPISGHRSVSWYQQTPGQGLQFLFEYFSETQRNKGNFPGRFSGRQFSNSRSEMNVSTLELGDSALYLCASGLDGSSYNEQFFGPGTRLTVL.

V is TRBV2 and J is TRBJ1-1, with D possibly TRBD1 on 6 matching bases. The CDR3 is 13 residues long. The V gene lost 4 bases and the J gene lost 5 bases, with 11 bases spanning the gap. Per germline, CDR1 SNHLY and CDR2 FYNNEI. In DNA form, the CDR3 reads TGTGCCAGCAGTGTGGCAGGGGTGACTGAAGCTTTCTTT. This translates into CASSVAGVTEAFF.

As DNA, the CDR3 is TGTGCCAGCAGGAAACAGGGTCGGGGCTACACCTTC. As protein: CASRKQGRGYTF. This sequence joins TRBV6-5 and TRBJ1-2; the D gene is possibly TRBD1 (6 bases). Germline CDR1 MNHEY, CDR2 SVGAGI. Trimming stripped 6 bases from V and 8 bases from J, with 13 bases between. The CDR3 consists of 12 residues.

This chain uses TRBV7-9 with TRBJ1-2; D gene uncertain. Between the trimmed V and J ends, which lost 0 bases and 0 bases, there was a span of 11 bases. Per germline, CDR1 SEHNR and CDR2 FQNEAQ (reference sequence). The CDR3 totals 16 residues. For the CDR3, the DNA is TGTGCCAGCAGCTTAGCGTGGGTGCGGGCTAACTATGGCTACACCTTC. The encoded protein is CASSLAWVRANYGYTF.

V usage is TRBV18 and J usage is TRBJ2-7; 9 positions agree with TRBD2. V was clipped by 1 base and J by 5 bases; unmatched bases: 9. The germline CDR1 and CDR2 sequences are KGHSH and LQKENI. This CDR3 comprises 16 residues. Here the CDR3 DNA reads TGTGCCAGCTCACCACTTTTCGCGGGAGGGGCCCACGAGCAGTACTTC. Encoded protein: CASSPLFAGGAHEQYF.

The rearrangement joins TRBV28 to TRBJ1-4; tentative D call: TRBD1 (6 bases). There are 15 residues in the CDR3. Trimming pared 7 bases from V and 4 bases from J, leaving 16 bases between. The germline V gene has CDR1 MDHEN and CDR2 SYDVKM. Written as DNA, the CDR3 is TGTGCCAGCACGATCTCGGACAGCCGTAATGAAAAACTGTTTTTT. This codes for CASTISDSRNEKLFF.

This clone has only a few counts. This sequence joins TRBV3-1 (or the pseudogene TRBV3-2) and TRBJ2-7; 7 bases match TRBD1. Looked up from germline, CDR1 is LGHDT and CDR2 is YNNKEL (reference sequence). The CDR3 covers 17 residues. V lost 7 bases and J lost 3; bases outside the gene matches: 18. CDR3 coding DNA: TGTGCCAGCACCCATCCCCGGATTGGGGACAGATTCTACGAGCAGTACTTC. Its protein product is CASTHPRIGDRFYEQYF.

J is TRBJ1-3 and V is TRBV7-2; TRBD1 agrees at 7 bases. Germline V gene sequence: CDR1 SGHTA, CDR2 FQGNSA. V was clipped by 1 base and J by 0 bases; unmatched bases: 6. The CDR3 is made up of 17 amino acids. The DNA for the CDR3 is TGTGCCAGCAGCTTAGTTGGGACAGCCTTCTCTGGAAACACCATATATTTT. This encodes CASSLVGTAFSGNTIYF.

The chain uses TRBV18 and TRBJ2-4; 8 bases agree with TRBD1. Losses at the gene ends were 2 bases for V and 3 bases for J; bases not matched to a gene: 9. The CDR3 extends over 17 amino acids. The germline CDR1 and CDR2 sequences are KGHSH and LQKENI. DNA of the CDR3: TGTGCCAGCTCACCATTGGGTCAGGGGGCAAGCAAAAACATTCAGTACTTC. Amino acids: CASSPLGQGASKNIQYF.

The chain links TRBV10-3 to TRBJ1-1; 8 nucleotides match TRBD1. CDR1 is ENHRY, CDR2 SYGVKD, per germline. CDR3 size: 15 residues. The J segment lost 3 bases and the V segment lost 7 bases, leaving 10 bases of the junction unmatched. For the CDR3, the DNA is TGTGCCATCACTCCCTCAGGGGGCGGGTACACTGAAGCTTTCTTT. Translated: CAITPSGGGYTEAFF.

The genes are TRBV3-1 (or the pseudogene TRBV3-2) and TRBJ2-7, with 9 bases matching TRBD1. The CDR3 extends over 15 amino acids. Per germline, CDR1 LGHDT and CDR2 YNNKEL (reference sequence). V was pared by 3 bases and J by 2 bases, with 5 bases of the junction left unmatched. The DNA of the CDR3 is TGTGCCAGCAGCCAGCCCGGGACAGGGACCTACGAGCAGTACTTC. Translating gives CASSQPGTGTYEQYF.

V usage is TRBV7-9 and J usage is TRBJ2-1, with 9 bases that match TRBD1. Germline CDR1 SEHNR, CDR2 FQNEAQ (reference sequence). The CDR3 covers 14 residues. Trimming took 4 bases from V and 8 from J; bases not matched to a gene: 6. CDR3 sequence (DNA): TGTGCCAGCAGCTCCTTGACAGGGGGAGATGAGCAGTTCTTC. Translated: CASSSLTGGDEQFF.

The J gene is TRBJ2-7, the V gene TRBV6-1; weak D call: TRBD1 (5 bases). Trimming stripped 2 bases from V and 2 bases from J, with 10 bases between. The CDR3 consists of 14 residues. Looked up from germline, CDR1 is MNHNS and CDR2 is SASEGT. CDR3 nucleotide sequence: TGTGCCAGCAGTGAATACCAGGGCCCCTACGAGCAGTACTTC. This codes for CASSEYQGPYEQYF.

This chain joins TRBV18 and TRBJ1-1, with D tentatively TRBD1 (6 bases). Germline values: CDR1 KGHSH, CDR2 LQKENI. The CDR3 totals 14 residues. The germline V and J ends were trimmed by 4 bases and 1 base, with 10 bases remaining between them. The CDR3 reads CASSRRQENTEAFF. The CDR3, as DNA: TGTGCCAGCTCACGGCGACAGGAGAACACTGAAGCTTTCTTT. The full variable domain, its missing parts supplied by reference TRBV18 and TRBJ1-1, is NAGVMQNPRHLVRRRGQEARLRCSPMKGHSHVYWYRQLPEEGLKFMVYLQKENIIDESGMPKERFSAEFPKEGPSILRIQQVVRGDSAAYFCASSRRQENTEAFFGQGTRLTVV.

V usage is TRBV11-2 and J usage is TRBJ1-2; the match to TRBD1 covers 7 bases. Germline assignment: CDR1 SGHAT and CDR2 FQNNGV. The CDR3 has 15 amino acids. Trimming removed 0 bases from V and 3 bases from J; junction bases left unmatched: 4. The CDR3 DNA follows: TGTGCCAGCAGCTTAGACAGGGGGAAATACTATGGCTACACCTTC. Protein product: CASSLDRGKYYGYTF.

The V and J genes are TRBV5-1 and TRBJ2-2; 8 bases line up with TRBD1. CDR1 and CDR2 from the germline V gene are SGHRS and YFSETQ. V gave up 0 bases and J gave up 5 bases; unmatched junction bases: 6. This CDR3 is built from 16 residues. CDR3 nucleotides: TGCGCCAGCAGCTTGGCGGGGGACAGGAGGACCGGGGAGCTGTTTTTT. It specifies CASSLAGDRRTGELFF.

The V and J genes are TRBV28 and TRBJ2-3; 15 bases agree with TRBD2. J was trimmed by 5 bases and V by 4 bases; bases with no gene match: 10. Germline lookup yields CDR1 MDHEN and CDR2 SYDVKM. The CDR3 has 18 residues. Written as DNA, the CDR3 is TGTGCCAGCAGTTGGACTAGCGGGAGGGGAAAGAGGGGAGATACGCAGTATTTT. As protein: CASSWTSGRGKRGDTQYF.

The V call is TRBV6-2 or TRBV6-3, the J call TRBJ2-5; TRBD2 agrees at 8 bases. In germline, CDR1 is MNHEY, CDR2 SVGEGT. The CDR3 covers 15 residues. J was trimmed by 5 bases and V by 2 bases; bases with no gene match: 7. The DNA of the CDR3 is TGTGCCAGCAGTTACCCAGCGGGAGCGCTGGAGACCCAGTACTTC. Translation: CASSYPAGALETQYF.

About this clone itself: The same CDR3 is also encoded by other DNA sequences in this sample. The V call is TRBV18, the J call TRBJ1-5; no clear D gene. The V gene's germline CDR1 is KGHSH and CDR2 LQKENI. Deletions cut 2 bases from V and 4 bases from J, with 9 bases between. This CDR3 has 14 residues. The CDR3 is CASSPGSGNQPQHF. The CDR3 DNA reads TGTGCCAGCTCACCAGGGTCGGGTAATCAGCCCCAGCATTTT.